The 8 T cell receptor beta chains below were found in one sample sequenced in a study of T cell responses to AZD1222 COVID-19 vaccine. TCRdb's copy holds only in-frame clones and misses some; the assay was immunoSEQ multiplex PCR. Counted here are over 150,000 clones, 90% occurring once; the ten biggest clones make up over 1.2%. The specimen comprised peripheral blood, sampled on day 0 of AZD1222 vaccination. Source of these receptors: an adult in good health.

The rearrangement links TRBV30 to TRBJ2-5, with unresolved D. Trimming pared 1 base from V and 5 bases from J, leaving 8 bases between. Germline V gives CDR1 GTSNPN, CDR2 SVGIG (reference sequence). The CDR3 contains 12 residues. In DNA form, the CDR3 reads TGTGCCTGGAGTGACCCCCGGGAGACCCAGTACTTC. Protein sequence: CAWSDPRETQYF. The full variable domain, with the rest looked up from reference TRBV30 and TRBJ2-5, is SQTIHQWPATLVQPVGSPLSLECTVEGTSNPNLYWYRQAAGRGLQLLFYSVGIGQISSEVPQNLSASRPQDRQFILSSKKLLLSDSGFYLCAWSDPRETQYFGPGTRLLVL.

This sequence joins TRBV6-1 and TRBJ1-1, with TRBD1 matching 7 bases. The CDR3 extends over 15 amino acids. Per the germline V gene, CDR1 is MNHNS and CDR2 is SASEGT. Germline trimming cut 5 bases from V and 1 base from J; bases unmatched to any gene: 7. In DNA, the CDR3 is TGTGCCAGCAGTACCCAGGGGGTCCCGAACACTGAAGCTTTCTTT. The encoded protein is CASSTQGVPNTEAFF.

J is TRBJ1-3 and V is TRBV4-1; TRBD1 is a possible D gene (5 bases). Germline V gene sequence: CDR1 MGHRA, CDR2 YSYEKL. The germline V and J ends were trimmed by 1 base and 0 bases, with 10 bases remaining between them. There are 16 residues in the CDR3. Here the CDR3 DNA reads TGCGCCAGCAGCCAAGTGGTGGGGCCCTCTGGAAACACCATATATTTT. Its protein product is CASSQVVGPSGNTIYF.

The genes are TRBV11-3 and TRBJ2-3; possibly TRBD1 or TRBD2 for D (6 bases each). The CDR3 totals 15 residues. With 3 bases removed from V and 2 bases from J, the gap between germline ends came to 12 bases. Germline assignment: CDR1 SGHNT and CDR2 YENEEA. Here the CDR3 reads CASSLVGGYTDTQYF. CDR3 nucleotide sequence: TGTGCCAGCAGCTTGGTGGGGGGCTACACAGATACGCAGTATTTT.

The chain recombines TRBV11-3 with TRBJ2-1; D tentatively fits TRBD1 or TRBD2 (7 bases each). Trimming took 5 bases from V and 10 from J, leaving 21 bases between them. Germline CDR1 and CDR2: SGHNT and YENEEA. CDR3 length: 15 amino acids. CDR3 in DNA: TGTGCCAGCAGCCCCGTAAACCCCAGGGGGGGAGAGCAGTTCTTC. This encodes CASSPVNPRGGEQFF.

The chain links TRBV5-1 to TRBJ1-4; 7 bases map to TRBD1. The CDR3 loop spans 14 amino acids. From germline, CDR1 is SGHRS and CDR2 YFSETQ. V was pared by 4 bases and J by 8 bases, with 8 bases of the junction left unmatched. In nucleotides, the CDR3 is TGCGCCAGCAGCCGTAATCCGGACAGGGAAAAACTGTTTTTT. It yields the protein CASSRNPDREKLFF.

There are a few counts of this clone. The chain uses TRBV7-9 and TRBJ1-1, with D possibly TRBD1 on 5 matching bases. The CDR3 is made up of 14 amino acids. The germline V gene encodes CDR1 SEHNR and CDR2 FQNEAQ (reference sequence). With 3 bases removed from V and 2 bases from J, the gap between germline ends came to 10 bases. The CDR3 reads CASSFGGGNTEAFF. The DNA for the CDR3 is TGTGCCAGCAGCTTTGGTGGGGGTAACACTGAAGCTTTCTTT.

The rearrangement joins TRBV2 to TRBJ2-1; the match to TRBD2 covers 8 bases. The CDR3 loop spans 13 amino acids. V was pared by 7 bases and J by 6 bases, with 5 bases of the junction left unmatched. In germline, CDR1 is SNHLY, CDR2 FYNNEI. The CDR3 region has the DNA TGTGCCAGCATAGCGGGGCACCTCAATGAGCAGTTCTTC. Translating it yields CASIAGHLNEQFF. Together with reference TRBV2 and TRBJ2-1, the CDR3 gives the full variable domain: EPEVTQTPSHQVTQMGQEVILRCVPISNHLYFYWYRQILGQKVEFLVSFYNNEISEKSEIFDDQFSVERPDGSNFTLKIRSTKLEDSAMYFCASIAGHLNEQFFGPGTRLTVL.